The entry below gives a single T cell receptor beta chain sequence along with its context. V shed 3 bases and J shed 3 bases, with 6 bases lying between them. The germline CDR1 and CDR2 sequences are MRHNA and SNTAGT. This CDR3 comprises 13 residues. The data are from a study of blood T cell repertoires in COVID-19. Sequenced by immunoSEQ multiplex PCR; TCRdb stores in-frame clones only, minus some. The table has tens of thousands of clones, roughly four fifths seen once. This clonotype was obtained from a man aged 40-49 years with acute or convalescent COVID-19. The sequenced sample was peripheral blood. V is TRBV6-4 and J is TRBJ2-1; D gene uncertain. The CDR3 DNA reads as TGTGCCAGCAGTGAACAGCTCTACAATGAGCAGTTCTTC. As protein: CASSEQLYNEQFF.